Presented here are 7 T cell receptor beta chains from one specimen sequenced in a study of metastatic and nonmetastatic thyroid tumors. Thyroid surgery had not been preceded by any treatment in any patient. TCRdb recomputed clones from the PCR reads via MiXCR. The sample lists thousands of clones, about 30% occurring once. The specimen was tumor tissue. The receptor set was obtained from a female donor with papillary thyroid cancer or a benign thyroid nodule (not recorded which). Some clones in this sample may be carry-over from other donors' samples.

Relative to its sample, this clone is medium-sized. The chain uses TRBV19 and TRBJ2-2; perhaps TRBD1 as D (5 bases). There are 14 residues in the CDR3. The germline V gene encodes CDR1 LNHDA and CDR2 SQIVND (reference sequence). V was cut by 4 bases and J by 1 base, with 7 bases left in between. The CDR3 coding sequence is TGTGCCAGTAGTACTACAGGGAACACCGGGGAGCTGTTTTTT. Translated, it gives CASSTTGNTGELFF.

The V and J genes are TRBV5-1 and TRBJ2-2; D not certain. Trimming left V 5 bases short and J 4 bases short, with 9 bases between. The CDR3 extends over 13 amino acids. Germline CDR1 and CDR2: SGHRS and YFSETQ. CDR3 DNA sequence: TGCGCCAGCAGGGCTACCTCCACCGGGGAGCTGTTTTTT. Protein: CASRATSTGELFF.

By share, this clone ranks as medium-sized. The V and J genes are TRBV28 and TRBJ2-1, with unresolved D. The CDR3 sequence is 13 residues long. CDR1 MDHEN and CDR2 SYDVKM come from the germline V gene. The V end was cut by 6 bases, the J end by 3 bases, with 9 bases between. The CDR3 DNA is TGTGCCAGCAGCCCCGACAACTACAATGAGCAGTTCTTC. It is translated as CASSPDNYNEQFF. Filled out from reference TRBV28 and TRBJ2-1, the complete variable domain reads DVKVTQSSRYLVKRTGEKVFLECVQDMDHENMFWYRQDPGLGLRLIYFSYDVKMKEKGDIPEGYSVSREKKERFSLILESASTNQTSMYLCASSPDNYNEQFFGPGTRLTVL.

The V gene is TRBV5-1, the J gene TRBJ2-5; D tentatively reads TRBD1 or TRBD2 (6 bases each). Looked up from germline, CDR1 is SGHRS and CDR2 is YFSETQ. V was clipped by 2 bases and J by 8 bases, with 16 bases between them. The CDR3 length is 14 residues. The CDR3 sequence: CASSLVTGRDTQYF. The CDR3 DNA reads TGCGCCAGCAGCTTAGTTACAGGGCGGGATACCCAGTACTTC.

The chain has TRBV28 and TRBJ2-7; 8 positions match TRBD2. CDR3 size: 14 residues. Germline values: CDR1 MDHEN, CDR2 SYDVKM. The ends lost 6 bases at V and 6 bases at J; junction bases unmatched: 10. DNA for the CDR3: TGTGCCAGCAGGGCCGGGACTAGGTTCCTCGAGCAGTACTTC. It translates to CASRAGTRFLEQYF.

The chain employs TRBV5-1 and TRBJ2-1, with unresolved D. The germline V gene has CDR1 SGHRS and CDR2 YFSETQ. V was clipped by 3 bases and J by 5 bases, with 9 bases between them. The CDR3 contains 13 residues. Written as DNA, the CDR3 is TGCGCCAGCAGCTCGCCTGAGAACAATGAGCAGTTCTTC. Its translation: CASSSPENNEQFF.

The chain carries TRBV11-2 and TRBJ1-1, with 9 positions matching TRBD1. This CDR3 region has 18 residues. Germline CDR1 is SGHAT and CDR2 is FQNNGV. J lost 1 base, V lost 1 base, and 10 bases had no gene match. CDR3 sequence: CASSLGSRTGAGNTEAFF. The CDR3 DNA reads TGTGCCAGCAGCTTAGGGTCCCGGACAGGGGCGGGGAACACTGAAGCTTTCTTT.